The table lists the clone carrying this TCR beta chain with a few counts. Regarding time point: newly diagnosed GD, antithyroid drugs for less than 3 months. From PBMCs, RNA was extracted and then used to make the TCR library. Construction of the TCR beta libraries employed iRepertoire HTBI primers in conjunction with Arm-PCR of CDR3 regions. TCRdb re-analysed the multiplex PCR reads in MiXCR, keeping a single row per CDR3 protein. The sample holds 250,000 or so distinct CDR3 sequences, 18% seen once. The data were obtained in a study of regulatory T cells in long-lasting Graves disease. The V end was cut by 5 bases, the J end by 7 bases, with 12 bases between. Germline loops: CDR1 SGHDN, CDR2 FVKESK. There are 14 residues in the CDR3. These same records also appear under a second study, on T cells in Graves' hyperthyroidism and ophthalmopathy.

The rearrangement links TRBV14 to TRBJ1-6, with a weak D call TRBD1 (5 bases). This sample comprised peripheral blood mononuclear cells (PBMCs), obtained at new diagnosis, from a patient treated with antithyroid drugs. The TCR comes from a woman aged 30 to 39 with Graves disease. The CDR3 loop reads CASSFGTVNSPLHF. In nucleotides, the CDR3 is TGTGCCAGCAGCTTCGGGACGGTAAATTCACCCCTCCACTTT.